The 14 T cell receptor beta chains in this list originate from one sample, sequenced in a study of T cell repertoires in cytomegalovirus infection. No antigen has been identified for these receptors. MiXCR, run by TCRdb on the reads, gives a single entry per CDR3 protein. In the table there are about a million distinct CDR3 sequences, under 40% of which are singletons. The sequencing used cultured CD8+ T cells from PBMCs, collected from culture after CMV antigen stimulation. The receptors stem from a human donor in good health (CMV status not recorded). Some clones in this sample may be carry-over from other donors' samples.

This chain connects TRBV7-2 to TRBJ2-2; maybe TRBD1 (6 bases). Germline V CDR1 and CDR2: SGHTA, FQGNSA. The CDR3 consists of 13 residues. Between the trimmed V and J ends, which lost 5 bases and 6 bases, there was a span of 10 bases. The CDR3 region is CASSVYRAGELFF. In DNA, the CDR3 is TGTGCCAGCAGCGTATACAGGGCCGGGGAGCTGTTTTTT.

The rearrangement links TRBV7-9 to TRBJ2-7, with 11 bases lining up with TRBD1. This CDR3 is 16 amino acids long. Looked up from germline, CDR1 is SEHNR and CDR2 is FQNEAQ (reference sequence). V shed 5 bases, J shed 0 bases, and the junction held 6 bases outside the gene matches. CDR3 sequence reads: CASSPRTGGSSYEQYF. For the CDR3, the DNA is TGTGCCAGCAGCCCTCGGACAGGGGGCAGCTCCTACGAGCAGTACTTC. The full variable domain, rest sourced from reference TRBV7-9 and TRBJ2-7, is DTGVSQNPRHKITKRGQNVTFRCDPISEHNRLYWYRQTLGQGPEFLTYFQNEAQLEKSRLLSDRFSAERPKGSFSTLEIQRTEQGDSAMYLCASSPRTGGSSYEQYFGPGTRLTVT.

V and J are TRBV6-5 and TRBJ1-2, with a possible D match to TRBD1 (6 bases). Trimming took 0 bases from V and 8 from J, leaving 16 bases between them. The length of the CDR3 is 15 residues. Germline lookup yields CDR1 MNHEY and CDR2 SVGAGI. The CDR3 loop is CASSYSESGAGGYTF. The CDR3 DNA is TGTGCCAGCAGTTACTCAGAGTCAGGGGCGGGGGGCTACACCTTC.

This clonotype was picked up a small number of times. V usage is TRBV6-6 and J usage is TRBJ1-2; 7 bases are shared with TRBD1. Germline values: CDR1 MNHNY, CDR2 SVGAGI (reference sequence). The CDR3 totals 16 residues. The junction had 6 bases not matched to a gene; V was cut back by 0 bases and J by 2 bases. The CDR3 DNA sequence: TGTGCCAGCAGTTACTCAGTTACGGGACAGAACTATGGCTACACCTTC. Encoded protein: CASSYSVTGQNYGYTF.

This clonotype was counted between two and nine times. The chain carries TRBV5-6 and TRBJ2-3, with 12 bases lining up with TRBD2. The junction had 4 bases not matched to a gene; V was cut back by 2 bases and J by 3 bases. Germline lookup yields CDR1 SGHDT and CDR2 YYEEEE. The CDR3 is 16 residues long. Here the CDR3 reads CASSFPSGGATDTQYF. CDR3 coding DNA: TGTGCCAGCAGCTTCCCTAGCGGGGGGGCGACAGATACGCAGTATTTT.

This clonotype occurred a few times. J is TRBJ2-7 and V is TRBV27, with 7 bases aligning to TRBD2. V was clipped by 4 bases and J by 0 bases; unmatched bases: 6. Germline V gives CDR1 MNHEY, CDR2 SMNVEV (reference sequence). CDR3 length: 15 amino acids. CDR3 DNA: TGTGCCAGCAGTTATGGGAGGGGACTCTCCTACGAGCAGTACTTC. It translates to CASSYGRGLSYEQYF.

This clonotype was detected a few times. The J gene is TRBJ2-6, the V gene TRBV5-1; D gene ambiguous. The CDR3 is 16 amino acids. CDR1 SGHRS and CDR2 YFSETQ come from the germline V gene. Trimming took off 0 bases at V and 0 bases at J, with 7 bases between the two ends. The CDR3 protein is CASSLAEHSGANVLTF. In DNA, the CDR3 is TGCGCCAGCAGCTTGGCCGAACACTCTGGGGCCAACGTCCTGACTTTC. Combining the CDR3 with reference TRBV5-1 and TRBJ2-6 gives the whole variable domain KAGVTQTPRYLIKTRGQQVTLSCSPISGHRSVSWYQQTPGQGLQFLFEYFSETQRNKGNFPGRFSGRQFSNSRSEMNVSTLELGDSALYLCASSLAEHSGANVLTFGAGSRLTVL.

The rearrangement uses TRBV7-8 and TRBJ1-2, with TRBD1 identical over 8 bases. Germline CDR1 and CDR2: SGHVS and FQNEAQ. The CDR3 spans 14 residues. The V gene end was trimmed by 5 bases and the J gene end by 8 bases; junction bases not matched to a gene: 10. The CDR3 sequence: CASSPPDRGGGYTF. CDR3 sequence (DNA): TGTGCCAGCAGCCCGCCTGACAGGGGCGGCGGCTACACCTTC.

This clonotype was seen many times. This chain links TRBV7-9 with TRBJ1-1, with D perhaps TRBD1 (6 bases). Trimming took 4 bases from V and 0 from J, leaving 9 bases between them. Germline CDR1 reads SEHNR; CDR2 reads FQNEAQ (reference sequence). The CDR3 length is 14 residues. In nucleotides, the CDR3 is TGTGCCAGCAGCTCCAGGGACATGAACACTGAAGCTTTCTTT. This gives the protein CASSSRDMNTEAFF.

CDR3 residues: CASSLFRDRENNEQFF. Written as DNA, the CDR3 is TGTGCCAGCAGTTTGTTCCGGGACAGGGAGAACAATGAGCAGTTCTTC. This rearrangement joins TRBV27 to TRBJ2-1; TRBD1 matches 9 bases. J gave up 5 bases and V 3 bases, and 8 bases lay outside the gene matches. Germline CDR1 is MNHEY and CDR2 is SMNVEV (reference sequence). This CDR3 is built from 16 residues.

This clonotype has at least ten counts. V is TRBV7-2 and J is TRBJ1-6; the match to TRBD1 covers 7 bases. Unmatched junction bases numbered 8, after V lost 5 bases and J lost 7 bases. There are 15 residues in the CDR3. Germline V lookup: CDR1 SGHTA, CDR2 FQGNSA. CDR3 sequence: CASSNRARGNSPLHF. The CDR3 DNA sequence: TGTGCCAGCAGCAACCGGGCCAGGGGGAATTCACCCCTCCACTTT.

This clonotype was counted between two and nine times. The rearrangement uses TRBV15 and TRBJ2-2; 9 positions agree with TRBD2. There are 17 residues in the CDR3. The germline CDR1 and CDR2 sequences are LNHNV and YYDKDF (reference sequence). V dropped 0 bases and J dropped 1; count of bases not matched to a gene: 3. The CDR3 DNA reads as TGTGCCACCAGCAGAGAAATTAGCGGGGGGAACACCGGGGAGCTGTTTTTT. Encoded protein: CATSREISGGNTGELFF.

The CDR3: CATSRDYGGQETQYF. The CDR3 bases are TGTGCCACCAGCAGAGATTACGGGGGGCAAGAGACCCAGTACTTC. J is TRBJ2-5 and V is TRBV15, with 7 bases lining up with TRBD2. This CDR3 is 15 amino acids long. From germline, CDR1 is LNHNV and CDR2 YYDKDF (reference sequence). V was pared by 0 bases and J by 2 bases, with 3 bases of the junction left unmatched. Together with reference TRBV15 and TRBJ2-5, the CDR3 gives the full variable domain: DAMVIQNPRYQVTQFGKPVTLSCSQTLNHNVMYWYQQKSSQAPKLLFHYYDKDFNNEADTPDNFQSRRPNTSFCFLDIRSPGLGDTAMYLCATSRDYGGQETQYFGPGTRLLVL.

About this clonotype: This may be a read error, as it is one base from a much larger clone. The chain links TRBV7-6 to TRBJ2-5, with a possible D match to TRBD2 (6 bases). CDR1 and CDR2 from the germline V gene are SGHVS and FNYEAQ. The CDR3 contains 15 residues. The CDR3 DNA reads TGTGTCAGCAGTCCAGAACTTGGGGGGCAAGAGACCCAGTACTTC. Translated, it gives CVSSPELGGQETQYF.